A single sample gave rise to the 19 T cell receptor beta chains below, sequenced in a study of blood T cells in healthy people across ages. Sample-barcoded 5' priming and a J-beta primer mix drove a second PCR of roughly 7 to 11 cycles. TCRdb reprocessed the 5' RACE reads with MiXCR, giving one entry per CDR3 protein. This sample has roughly 1,500,000 distinct CDR3 sequences, with about 40% found just once. The sample was blood. These TCRs come from a woman aged 18-29 years in good health.

The rearrangement uses TRBV5-5 and TRBJ2-7, with D perhaps assigned TRBD1 or TRBD2 (5 bases each). Germline lookup yields CDR1 SGHKS and CDR2 YYEKEE (reference sequence). The V gene lost 3 bases and the J gene lost 0 bases, with 13 bases spanning the gap. This CDR3 has 15 residues. CDR3 nucleotides: TGTGCCAGCAGCTGGGGGAGCCTACTCTCCTACGAGCAGTACTTC. The encoded protein is CASSWGSLLSYEQYF. Variable domain in full (rest from reference TRBV5-5 and TRBJ2-7): DAGVTQSPTHLIKTRGQQVTLRCSPISGHKSVSWYQQVLGQGPQFIFQYYEKEERGRGNFPDRFSARQFPNYSSELNVNALLLGDSALYLCASSWGSLLSYEQYFGPGTRLTVT.

The CDR3 region is CASSVEGNVRETQYF. In DNA form, the CDR3 reads TGTGCCAGCAGCGTAGAGGGGAATGTTAGAGAGACCCAGTACTTC. The chain employs TRBV9 and TRBJ2-7; D is possibly TRBD1 (5 bases). The closer fit of TRBJ2-5 to the DNA end suggests the J call may be wrong. The germline V gene encodes CDR1 SGDLS and CDR2 YYNGEE. The CDR3 loop spans 15 amino acids.

This clonotype was observed a handful of times. The chain has TRBV11-2 and TRBJ1-1, with D tentatively TRBD1 (6 bases). The germline V and J ends were trimmed by 10 bases and 1 base, with 16 bases remaining between them. The germline V gene has CDR1 SGHAT and CDR2 FQNNGV. The CDR3 consists of 14 residues. DNA for the CDR3: TGTGCCACTGTCCGGGGGGCCGAGAACACTGAAGCTTTCTTT. Protein sequence: CATVRGAENTEAFF. The whole variable domain, remainder taken from reference TRBV11-2 and TRBJ1-1, is EAGVAQSPRYKIIEKRQSVAFWCNPISGHATLYWYQQILGQGPKLLIQFQNNGVVDDSQLPKDRFSAERLKGVDSTLKIQPAKLEDSAVYLCATVRGAENTEAFFGQGTRLTVV.

The V and J genes are TRBV20-1 and TRBJ2-7; the match to TRBD1 covers 7 bases. This CDR3 contains 15 residues. CDR1 is DFQATT and CDR2 is SNEGSKA in the germline V gene (reference sequence). V lost 6 bases and J lost 4; bases outside the gene matches: 15. The CDR3 nucleotides are TGCAGTGCAACACTGACAGGGAGAGGGGTTTACGAGCAGTACTTC. The encoded protein is CSATLTGRGVYEQYF.

The table lists this clonotype with many counts. The chain links TRBV7-9 to TRBJ2-6; no clear D. Germline V CDR1 and CDR2: SEHNR, FQNEAQ (reference sequence). CDR3 length: 14 amino acids. Between the trimmed V and J ends, which lost 5 bases and 2 bases, there was a span of 7 bases. The chain's CDR3 is CASSLPAGANVLTF. CDR3 sequence (DNA): TGTGCCAGCAGCCTCCCGGCTGGGGCCAACGTCCTGACTTTC.

In this sample, this clonotype turned up a few times. The chain uses TRBV5-6 and TRBJ2-3; D is possibly TRBD1 (6 bases). Germline lookup yields CDR1 SGHDT and CDR2 YYEEEE. CDR3 size: 15 residues. Trimming took 4 bases from V and 1 from J, leaving 13 bases between them. In DNA form, the CDR3 reads TGTGCCAGCAGCCCCTGGACAGTTCGCACAGATACGCAGTATTTT. Translation gives CASSPWTVRTDTQYF.

The gene calls are TRBV9 and TRBJ2-1; 10 bases are a match to TRBD1. The V and J ends lost 6 bases and 4 bases, in that order; junction bases with no gene match: 7. Germline lookup yields CDR1 SGDLS and CDR2 YYNGEE. CDR3 length: 15 amino acids. The CDR3 DNA sequence: TGTGCCAGCACCAACGGACAGGGGGGATACAATGAGCAGTTCTTC. It codes for CASTNGQGGYNEQFF.

The rearrangement joins TRBV10-3 to TRBJ1-1, with D maybe TRBD1 (6 bases). V lost 6 bases and J 0 bases, leaving 14 bases between the germline ends. This CDR3 is 15 amino acids long. Germline V lookup: CDR1 ENHRY, CDR2 SYGVKD. For the CDR3, the DNA is TGTGCCATCAGAGGGGGAGGAAGATTGAACACTGAAGCTTTCTTT. This sequence encodes CAIRGGGRLNTEAFF.

This clonotype turned up a few times. This rearrangement joins TRBV7-2 to TRBJ1-1, with D perhaps matching TRBD1 (6 bases). The CDR3 sequence is 16 residues long. Germline V gives CDR1 SGHTA, CDR2 FQGNSA. Between the trimmed V and J ends, which lost 5 bases and 4 bases, there was a span of 20 bases. CDR3 nucleotide sequence: TGTGCCAGCAGCCTCCAAGGGGGGGGAGGGGGCACTGAAGCTTTCTTT. This gives the protein CASSLQGGGGGTEAFF.

This clonotype was seen a few times. The genes are TRBV30 and TRBJ2-5; the match to TRBD2 covers 10 bases. V shed 5 bases, J shed 4 bases, and the junction held 10 bases outside the gene matches. The CDR3 is 15 residues long. Per the germline V gene, CDR1 is GTSNPN and CDR2 is SVGIG (reference sequence). This CDR3 is CAWARMGLARETQYF. DNA for the CDR3: TGTGCCTGGGCCCGCATGGGACTAGCGCGAGAGACCCAGTACTTC.

This clonotype was observed many times. The genes are TRBV6-1 and TRBJ1-2; maybe TRBD1 (5 bases). Trimming cost V 0 bases and J 4 bases, with 12 bases left between them. From germline, CDR1 is MNHNS and CDR2 SASEGT. The CDR3 is made up of 15 amino acids. DNA for the CDR3: TGTGCCAGCAGTGAAGCGGGCGGGGGATTCTATGGCTACACCTTC. Encoded protein: CASSEAGGGFYGYTF.

The V gene is TRBV30, the J gene TRBJ2-7, with 9 bases lining up with TRBD2. The better agreement between TRBJ2-5 and the DNA end casts doubt on the J call. CDR3 length equals 15 residues. Germline CDR1 GTSNPN, CDR2 SVGIG (reference sequence). The CDR3 coding sequence is TGTGCCTTGTCGACTAGCGGAGGGGGGACGGAGACCCAGTACTTC. Residues: CALSTSGGGTETQYF.

This chain uses TRBV10-3 with TRBJ2-1; D is uncertain. CDR1 is ENHRY and CDR2 is SYGVKD in the germline V gene. The CDR3 extends over 12 amino acids. V gave up 0 bases and J gave up 8 bases, with 5 bases separating them. CDR3 loop: CAISESRDEQFF. Written as DNA, the CDR3 is TGTGCCATCAGTGAGTCTAGAGATGAGCAGTTCTTC.

The chain joins TRBV7-3 to TRBJ2-7, with 10 bases lining up with TRBD2. V was pared by 5 bases and J by 7 bases, with 8 bases of the junction left unmatched. Germline CDR1 reads SGHTA; CDR2 reads FQGTGA. The CDR3 sequence is 14 residues long. The CDR3 spells CASSQGLARNEQYF. CDR3 in DNA: TGTGCCAGCAGCCAGGGACTAGCGAGGAATGAGCAGTACTTC.

The chain uses TRBV20-1 and TRBJ2-1; D unclear. Germline V gene lookup returns CDR1 DFQATT and CDR2 SNEGSKA (reference sequence). V was shortened by 6 bases and J by 6 bases, with 9 bases between the two germline ends. The CDR3 loop spans 11 amino acids. The CDR3 loop reads CSAQVINEQFF. The CDR3 region has the DNA TGCAGTGCCCAAGTAATCAATGAGCAGTTCTTC.

The J gene is TRBJ2-7, the V gene TRBV5-5, with 12 positions matching TRBD2. Unmatched junction bases numbered 8, after V lost 0 bases and J lost 7 bases. This CDR3 contains 16 residues. CDR1 and CDR2 (germline): SGHKS, YYEKEE (reference sequence). CDR3 residues: CASSLELTSGRIEQYF. The CDR3 DNA follows: TGTGCCAGCAGCTTGGAATTAACTAGCGGGAGGATTGAGCAGTACTTC.

The CDR3 region is CASSNNRGSPVEAFF. CDR3 coding DNA: TGTGCCAGCAGTAACAACAGGGGGTCCCCGGTGGAAGCTTTCTTT. The gene calls are TRBV28 and TRBJ1-1; 8 bases map to TRBD1. V gave up 5 bases and J gave up 8 bases; unmatched junction bases: 13. The CDR3 consists of 15 residues. CDR1 and CDR2 (germline): MDHEN, SYDVKM.

This clonotype was counted only a few times. The rearrangement links TRBV3-1 to TRBJ2-7; 8 bases align to TRBD1. V lost 4 bases to trimming and J lost 4 bases; unmatched junction nucleotides: 9. There are 15 residues in the CDR3. Germline-derived CDR1 and CDR2 are LGHDT and YNNKEL (reference sequence). CDR3 in DNA: TGTGCCAGCAGCCCCGGGACAGGAGGACTATACGAGCAGTACTTC. Encoded protein: CASSPGTGGLYEQYF.

There are a few counts of this clonotype. The chain employs TRBV7-2 and TRBJ2-1; 11 bases are a match to TRBD2. This CDR3 comprises 20 residues. CDR1 and CDR2 from the germline V gene are SGHTA and FQGNSA. After removal of 2 bases from V and 6 bases from J, the junction contained 18 bases not matched to a gene. The CDR3 sequence is CASSLFVTTSGSNGVNEQFF. CDR3 DNA sequence: TGTGCCAGCAGCTTATTCGTAACTACTAGCGGGAGTAATGGTGTCAATGAGCAGTTCTTC. The full variable domain, rest sourced from reference TRBV7-2 and TRBJ2-1, is GAGVSQSPSNKVTEKGKDVELRCDPISGHTALYWYRQSLGQGLEFLIYFQGNSAPDKSGLPSDRFSAERTGGSVSTLTIQRTQQEDSAVYLCASSLFVTTSGSNGVNEQFFGPGTRLTVL.